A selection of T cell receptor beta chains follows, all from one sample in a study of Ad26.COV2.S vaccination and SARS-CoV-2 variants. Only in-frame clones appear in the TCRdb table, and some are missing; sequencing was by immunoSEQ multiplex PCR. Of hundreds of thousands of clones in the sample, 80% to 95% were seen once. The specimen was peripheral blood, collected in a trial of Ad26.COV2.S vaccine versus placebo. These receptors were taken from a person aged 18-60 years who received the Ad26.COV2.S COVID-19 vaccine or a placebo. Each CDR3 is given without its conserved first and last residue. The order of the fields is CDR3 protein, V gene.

cdr3_aa: ASSSETWETYEQY
v_call: TRBV5-4

cdr3_aa: ASSLAIGIEKLF
v_call: TRBV7-9

cdr3_aa: ASSVGAAGGQETQY
v_call: TRBV9

cdr3_aa: ASSRDRGDTEAF
v_call: TRBV7-2

cdr3_aa: ASSMEGRPTEAF
v_call: TRBV19

cdr3_aa: ASSFRQVLDTEAF
v_call: TRBV6-2/TRBV6-3

cdr3_aa: ASTDRGAGGYNEQF
v_call: TRBV19

cdr3_aa: ASSQRLRLVPAQETQY
v_call: TRBV4-3

cdr3_aa: ASSPTVVKGGNTIY
v_call: TRBV18

cdr3_aa: ASSPQDRGLLEKLF
v_call: TRBV9

cdr3_aa: ASRSQTAGSYEQY
v_call: TRBV2

cdr3_aa: ASSYRAPGNTIY
v_call: TRBV19

cdr3_aa: ASSFGAGGYEQY
v_call: TRBV5-5

cdr3_aa: ASSQLGGGLAKNIQY
v_call: TRBV18

cdr3_aa: ASSLKGQGSHEQF
v_call: TRBV19

cdr3_aa: ASNGQAMVYEQY
v_call: TRBV2

cdr3_aa: ASRDSGGNEQY
v_call: TRBV10-2

cdr3_aa: ASRAGQGGTEAF
v_call: TRBV28

cdr3_aa: APPLGGTRTDTQY
v_call: TRBV4-3

cdr3_aa: ASSLAGSWGQY
v_call: TRBV5-4

cdr3_aa: ASSFGQGVSYEQY
v_call: TRBV6-2/TRBV6-3

cdr3_aa: ASSYPPRGGSPLH
v_call: TRBV6-6

cdr3_aa: ASSLDLPKTQY
v_call: TRBV5-8

cdr3_aa: ASSFSGLNTEAF
v_call: TRBV7-9

cdr3_aa: ASSQDLGVEKF
v_call: TRBV3-1/TRBV3-2

cdr3_aa: ASSFRTSGPASSYNEQF
v_call: TRBV28

cdr3_aa: ASSSSYEQY
v_call: TRBV12-3/TRBV12-4

cdr3_aa: ASSFDWGLAEAF
v_call: TRBV27

cdr3_aa: ASSDLVGPYEQY
v_call: TRBV6-1

cdr3_aa: ASNPIGPGETQY
v_call: TRBV28

cdr3_aa: ASTLIAGSDEQF
v_call: TRBV5-1

cdr3_aa: ASSKNSNRGVGGYT
v_call: TRBV27

cdr3_aa: ASSLEHEQY
v_call: TRBV7-8

cdr3_aa: ASTFQGGPNSPLH
v_call: TRBV7-2

cdr3_aa: AWSLTYRDNQPQH
v_call: TRBV30